This is a list of T cell receptor beta chains from one sample in a study of human T cells and chemical hapten exposure. Via MiXCR, TCRdb re-called the RACE reads, giving one row per CDR3 protein. In the table there are around 110,000 distinct CDR3 sequences, roughly 10% of which are singletons. Sequencing used whole blood, obtained in connection with sensitization to the hapten diphenylcyclopropenone (DPC). These TCRs come from a woman aged 50 to 65 with alopecia areata. Some clones in this sample may be carry-over from other donors' samples. CDR3s include the opening cysteine and the closing phenylalanine or tryptophan. D genes are given only for firm matches. The size of a clone is reported for some rows only, either as once, few or many, or as a class for expanded clones.

v_call: TRBV2; clone_size: few; d_call: TRBD2; j_call: TRBJ2-1; cdr3_aa: CASGLVGNEQFF; cdr3_nt: TGTGCCAGCGGACTAGTGGGCAATGAGCAGTTCTTC
v_call: TRBV20-1; clone_size: many; d_call: -; j_call: TRBJ2-7; cdr3_aa: CSARPTGPAYEQYF; cdr3_nt: TGCAGTGCTAGACCTACCGGCCCGGCCTACGAGCAGTACTTC
v_call: TRBV6-1; clone_size: few; d_call: -; j_call: TRBJ1-5; cdr3_aa: CASSDALRGFNQPQHF; cdr3_nt: TGTGCCAGCAGTGATGCGTTAAGGGGGTTTAATCAGCCCCAGCATTTT
v_call: TRBV27; clone_size: few; d_call: TRBD1; j_call: TRBJ1-4; cdr3_aa: CASSLPDRDNEKLFF; cdr3_nt: TGTGCCAGCAGTTTACCTGACAGGGATAATGAAAAACTGTTTTTT
v_call: TRBV5-5; clone_size: -; d_call: -; j_call: TRBJ1-5; cdr3_aa: CASSPAGFDQPQHF; cdr3_nt: TGTGCCAGCAGCCCTGCGGGGTTCGATCAGCCCCAGCATTTT
v_call: TRBV5-1; clone_size: -; d_call: -; j_call: TRBJ1-2; cdr3_aa: CASSLREGYHGYTF; cdr3_nt: TGCGCCAGCAGCTTAAGGGAGGGATACCATGGCTACACCTTC
v_call: TRBV18; clone_size: many; d_call: -; j_call: TRBJ2-4; cdr3_aa: CASSPPQSSLAKNIQYF; cdr3_nt: TGTGCCAGCTCACCACCCCAAAGCTCCCTAGCCAAAAACATTCAGTACTTC
v_call: TRBV6-2/TRBV6-3; clone_size: few; d_call: -; j_call: TRBJ2-4; cdr3_aa: CASSPAIAKNIQYF; cdr3_nt: TGTGCCAGCAGTCCGGCGATAGCCAAAAACATTCAGTACTTC
v_call: TRBV6-5; clone_size: -; d_call: -; j_call: TRBJ1-4; cdr3_aa: CASSYIRGNNEKLFF; cdr3_nt: TGTGCCAGCAGTTACATACGGGGAAATAATGAAAAACTGTTTTTT
v_call: TRBV6-5; clone_size: -; d_call: -; j_call: TRBJ2-1; cdr3_aa: CASSFNYANEQFF; cdr3_nt: TGTGCCAGCAGTTTTAACTACGCCAATGAGCAGTTCTTC
v_call: TRBV20-1; clone_size: -; d_call: -; j_call: TRBJ2-5; cdr3_aa: CSARDPLDWVETQYF; cdr3_nt: TGCAGTGCTAGAGACCCGTTGGACTGGGTGGAGACCCAGTACTTC
v_call: TRBV10-3; clone_size: many; d_call: -; j_call: TRBJ1-2; cdr3_aa: CAISADTSPYGYTF; cdr3_nt: TGTGCCATCAGTGCGGACACATCGCCCTATGGCTACACCTTC